This record concerns one T cell receptor (beta chain) sequence. Its matching antigen is unknown. TCRdb re-analysed the 5' RACE reads in MiXCR, keeping a single row per CDR3 protein. The sample lists hundreds of thousands of distinct CDR3 sequences; around 4.9% were seen once. There are 14 residues in the CDR3. V was trimmed by 0 bases and J by 4 bases, leaving 10 bases between them. Germline-derived CDR1 and CDR2 are SGDLS and YYNGEE. These data come from a study of T cells after yellow fever vaccination. Looking at the study overall: Fractions of low cell number were prepared using SMART-Seq v4 Ultra Low Input. General observations from the study: Reappearing after the booster were most of the clones from primary vaccination (around 95% CD4, 70% to 90% CD8). Relatively few clonotypes were ones that appeared in both CD4 and CD8 compartments. Repertoires obtained by FACS sorting could include abundant clonotypes that entered as contaminants from the bulk population.

This chain connects TRBV9 to TRBJ1-1; D is ambiguous. The input for sequencing was CD4+ T cells sorted from PBMCs, taken on the day of the yellow fever booster vaccination. The clonotype originates from a man younger than 30 who received the YFV17D yellow fever vaccine. CDR3 bases: TGTGCCAGCAGCGTAGGCAGTGTGGCCACTGAAGCTTTCTTT. As protein: CASSVGSVATEAFF.